These 11 T cell receptor beta chains were all obtained from the same sample, sequenced in a study of blood T cell repertoires in COVID-19. The data were produced by immunoSEQ multiplex PCR, yet TCRdb's version contains in-frame clones alone and is incomplete. The data show some 340,000 clones, 90% seen once. The sequenced sample was PBMCs or T cells enriched from blood (not recorded which). The receptors shown here come from a woman aged 30 to 39 who had been exposed to COVID-19.

The rearrangement joins TRBV4-3 to TRBJ2-1; 8 bases fit TRBD2. This CDR3 is 17 amino acids long. Germline V gene data show CDR1 as LGHNA and CDR2 as YSLEER. Losses at the gene ends were 1 base for V and 8 bases for J; bases not matched to a gene: 13. The CDR3 loop reads CASSQARRRGGTYEQFF. The CDR3, as DNA: TGCGCCAGCAGCCAAGCCCGAAGACGGGGGGGCACCTATGAGCAGTTCTTC.

Only one count was recorded for this clone. This chain uses TRBV6-1 with TRBJ1-2, with D unclear. CDR1 is MNHNS, CDR2 SASEGT, per germline. V was trimmed by 1 base and J by 5 bases, leaving 8 bases between them. The CDR3 covers 13 residues. The CDR3 is CASSEVGGYGYTF. DNA of the CDR3: TGTGCCAGCAGTGAAGTAGGAGGATATGGCTACACCTTC.

This rearrangement joins TRBV27 to TRBJ1-1; D gene ambiguous. V shed 3 bases and J shed 7 bases, with 12 bases lying between them. Germline V gene lookup returns CDR1 MNHEY and CDR2 SMNVEV (reference sequence). This CDR3 spans 13 amino acids. CDR3 sequence reads: CASSFLSLSEAFF. DNA of the CDR3: TGTGCCAGCAGTTTTTTGTCGCTGAGTGAAGCTTTCTTT.

The CDR3 DNA reads as TGCAGCGTTGAAGGGTACAGGGGGGGAGATACGCAGTATTTT. It codes for CSVEGYRGGDTQYF. The chain employs TRBV29-1 and TRBJ2-3; TRBD1 is a possible D gene (8 bases). V lost 1 base, J lost 5 bases, and 13 bases lay in between. CDR1 is SQVTM and CDR2 is ANQGSEA in the germline V gene. The CDR3 length is 14 residues.

This chain links TRBV27 with TRBJ1-5; no firm D call. The CDR3 covers 14 residues. The ends were cut back, 5 bases at V and 8 bases at J, with 16 bases in the middle. In germline, CDR1 is MNHEY, CDR2 SMNVEV (reference sequence). The CDR3 DNA reads as TGTGCCAGCAGTCTATTCGGCCTCGGAGAGCCCCAGCATTTT. This codes for CASSLFGLGEPQHF.

The CDR3 DNA reads TGTGCCATCAGTGAGTCGTCGGGGGTAGAAGCTTTCTTT. Its translation: CAISESSGVEAFF. The chain joins TRBV10-3 to TRBJ1-1; possible D gene TRBD1, 5 bases. CDR3 size: 13 residues. CDR1 and CDR2 (germline): ENHRY, SYGVKD. The V end was cut by 0 bases, the J end by 8 bases, with 10 bases between.

V is TRBV12-3 or TRBV12-4 and J is TRBJ1-5; D might be TRBD1 (5 bases). Trimming removed 8 bases from V and 6 bases from J, with 11 bases in between. The CDR3 is 12 amino acids. The CDR3 here is CASRGGIQPQHF. The CDR3 DNA is TGTGCCAGCCGTGGGGGGATTCAGCCCCAGCATTTT.

The chain recombines TRBV5-1 with TRBJ1-2; D perhaps matches TRBD1 (5 bases). V gave up 4 bases and J gave up 3 bases, with 13 bases separating them. This CDR3 has 14 amino acids. CDR1 is SGHRS, CDR2 YFSETQ, per germline. CDR3 sequence (DNA): TGCGCCAGCAGCCCCTCGGGGGATTACTATGGCTACACCTTC. Its protein product is CASSPSGDYYGYTF. Full variable domain (missing parts from reference TRBV5-1 and TRBJ1-2): KAGVTQTPRYLIKTRGQQVTLSCSPISGHRSVSWYQQTPGQGLQFLFEYFSETQRNKGNFPGRFSGRQFSNSRSEMNVSTLELGDSALYLCASSPSGDYYGYTFGSGTRLTVV.

V usage is TRBV7-6 and J usage is TRBJ2-1, with 14 positions matching TRBD2. J was trimmed by 4 bases and V by 5 bases; bases with no gene match: 7. This CDR3 contains 17 residues. CDR1 and CDR2 from the germline V gene are SGHVS and FNYEAQ. The CDR3 nucleotides are TGTGCCAGCAGCCCGGGGACTAGCGGGGGAACTTACAATGAGCAGTTCTTC. It is translated as CASSPGTSGGTYNEQFF.

The rearrangement uses TRBV7-9 and TRBJ1-2, with unresolved D. Germline V gene lookup returns CDR1 SEHNR and CDR2 FQNEAQ (reference sequence). CDR3 length: 13 amino acids. Between the trimmed V and J ends, which lost 1 base and 3 bases, there was a span of 6 bases. CDR3: CASSLGGDYGYTF. DNA for the CDR3: TGTGCCAGCAGCTTAGGCGGGGACTATGGCTACACCTTC.

The chain recombines TRBV7-2 with TRBJ2-1; weak D call: TRBD1 (6 bases). Germline CDR1 SGHTA, CDR2 FQGNSA. Deletions cut 1 base from V and 7 bases from J, with 11 bases between. This CDR3 has 14 amino acids. The CDR3 sequence: CASSLGLGANEQFF. The CDR3 region has the DNA TGTGCCAGCAGCTTAGGTCTGGGGGCGAATGAGCAGTTCTTC.